A selection of T cell receptor beta chains follows, all from one sample in a study of neoadjuvant nivolumab and ipilimumab in lung cancer. Repertoires were generated with immunoSEQ multiplex PCR, while TCRdb's copy carries only in-frame clones and drops some. The table lists over 25,000 clones, about 76% of them singletons. The sample in question was tumor tissue, obtained after neoadjuvant nivolumab, alone or with ipilimumab, at or shortly before surgery. These receptors were collected from an adult with non-small cell lung cancer. Each CDR3 is given with its conserved first and last residue. D genes are given only for firm matches. Only some rows state a clone size, as once, few, many or a class for expanded clones.

D gene: NA; clone size: NA; V gene: TRBV5-6; J gene: TRBJ1-1; CDR3 DNA: TGTGCCAGCAGCTTGCTTGACAGGAACACTGAAGCTTTCTTT; CDR3 protein: CASSLLDRNTEAFF
D gene: NA; clone size: NA; V gene: TRBV5-6; J gene: TRBJ1-4; CDR3 DNA: TGTGCCAGCAGCCTCCGGACCTTAGGGGATGAAAAACTGTTTTTT; CDR3 protein: CASSLRTLGDEKLFF
D gene: TRBD1; clone size: NA; V gene: TRBV30; J gene: TRBJ2-7; CDR3 DNA: TGTGCCTGGAGTGAGGGGACAGGGGACTACGAGCAGTACTTC; CDR3 protein: CAWSEGTGDYEQYF
D gene: NA; clone size: NA; V gene: TRBV2; J gene: TRBJ2-7; CDR3 DNA: TGTGCCAGCAGTTCCGGGACTCCTTACGAGCAGTACTTC; CDR3 protein: CASSSGTPYEQYF
D gene: TRBD1; clone size: NA; V gene: TRBV5-1; J gene: TRBJ1-2; CDR3 DNA: TGCGCCAGCAGCTTGACAGGGGCGGACTATGGCTACACCTTC; CDR3 protein: CASSLTGADYGYTF
D gene: TRBD1; clone size: NA; V gene: TRBV27; J gene: TRBJ2-1; CDR3 DNA: TGTGCCAGCAGCTTGAAACGAGGGACAGGGTGGTACAATGAGCAGTTCTTC; CDR3 protein: CASSLKRGTGWYNEQFF
D gene: TRBD1; clone size: NA; V gene: TRBV7-9; J gene: TRBJ1-2; CDR3 DNA: TGTGCCAGCAGCTTGGGGACAGGGGCCCAACCTAACTATGGCTACACCTTC; CDR3 protein: CASSLGTGAQPNYGYTF
D gene: TRBD1; clone size: NA; V gene: TRBV5-5; J gene: TRBJ1-2; CDR3 DNA: TGTGCCAGCAGCTTAGGACAGGGAGTGTATGGCTACACCTTC; CDR3 protein: CASSLGQGVYGYTF
D gene: TRBD2; clone size: NA; V gene: TRBV7-9; J gene: TRBJ2-1; CDR3 DNA: TGTGCCAGCAGCTCAAGTTCGGGGGGTCCCTCCTACAATGAGCAGTTCTTC; CDR3 protein: CASSSSSGGPSYNEQFF
D gene: NA; clone size: NA; V gene: TRBV11-2; J gene: TRBJ1-1; CDR3 DNA: TGTGCCAGCAGACCAATCGGCAGGTGGGGCGTGGGGGCTTTCTTT; CDR3 protein: CASRPIGRWGVGAFF
D gene: TRBD2; clone size: NA; V gene: TRBV4-1; J gene: TRBJ2-7; CDR3 DNA: TGCGCCAGCAGCCTCGGCCCGGGACTAGCCCACGAGCAGTACTTC; CDR3 protein: CASSLGPGLAHEQYF
D gene: TRBD1; clone size: NA; V gene: TRBV5-1; J gene: TRBJ1-1; CDR3 DNA: TGCGCCAGCAGCTCGGGACAGGGGGCTTGGACTGAAGCTTTCTTT; CDR3 protein: CASSSGQGAWTEAFF
D gene: NA; clone size: once; V gene: TRBV5-4; J gene: TRBJ1-2; CDR3 DNA: TGTGCCAGCAGCTTGCTGGACCAGGGGAACTATGGCTACACCTTC; CDR3 protein: CASSLLDQGNYGYTF
D gene: NA; clone size: NA; V gene: TRBV7-2; J gene: TRBJ1-2; CDR3 DNA: TGTGCCAGCAGCTTAGATATCACATCCCCTCCCGGCTACACCTTC; CDR3 protein: CASSLDITSPPGYTF
D gene: NA; clone size: few; V gene: TRBV6-1; J gene: TRBJ2-5; CDR3 DNA: TGTGCCAGCAGTGAAGATGGGGGTCGAGAGACCCAGTACTTC; CDR3 protein: CASSEDGGRETQYF
D gene: TRBD1; clone size: few; V gene: TRBV6-6; J gene: TRBJ1-3; CDR3 DNA: TGTGCCAGCAGGGCCGACAGGGGGAGAAACACCATATATTTT; CDR3 protein: CASRADRGRNTIYF
D gene: TRBD2; clone size: NA; V gene: TRBV5-1; J gene: TRBJ2-1; CDR3 DNA: TGCGCCAGCAGAGGTTCTGGCGGGGGGGGTCCCCCTCGCGGTGAGCAGTTCTTC; CDR3 protein: CASRGSGGGGPPRGEQFF
D gene: NA; clone size: NA; V gene: TRBV20-1; J gene: TRBJ2-7; CDR3 DNA: TGCAGTGCCCACCGGAGCGCCGAGCAGTACTTC; CDR3 protein: CSAHRSAEQYF
D gene: TRBD2; clone size: NA; V gene: TRBV4-1; J gene: TRBJ2-3; CDR3 DNA: TGCGCCAGCAGCCAAATGGGTAGCGGGGGGGATACGCAGTATTTT; CDR3 protein: CASSQMGSGGDTQYF
D gene: NA; clone size: NA; V gene: TRBV5-1; J gene: TRBJ1-4; CDR3 DNA: TGCGCCAGCAGCTTGGGACAGCCTAATGAAAAACTGTTTTTT; CDR3 protein: CASSLGQPNEKLFF
D gene: NA; clone size: NA; V gene: TRBV9; J gene: TRBJ1-5; CDR3 DNA: TGTGCCAGCAGCGTAGACGGTAGCAATCAGCCCCAGCATTTT; CDR3 protein: CASSVDGSNQPQHF
D gene: NA; clone size: few; V gene: TRBV18; J gene: TRBJ1-2; CDR3 DNA: TGTGCCAGCTCACCGGTCACAGGAGGACTTAACTATGGCTACACCTTC; CDR3 protein: CASSPVTGGLNYGYTF
D gene: NA; clone size: NA; V gene: TRBV5-6; J gene: TRBJ2-7; CDR3 DNA: TGTGCCAGCAGCGAGGGACGCAGGCTCTACGAGCAGTACTTC; CDR3 protein: CASSEGRRLYEQYF
D gene: NA; clone size: NA; V gene: TRBV6-1; J gene: TRBJ1-5; CDR3 DNA: TGTGCCAGCTCCCGGGGAGGGCAAAGCAATCAGCCCCAGCATTTT; CDR3 protein: CASSRGGQSNQPQHF
D gene: TRBD1; clone size: NA; V gene: TRBV30; J gene: TRBJ1-5; CDR3 DNA: TGTGCCTGGAGTTGGACAGGGGGCGGGCAGCCCCAGCATTTT; CDR3 protein: CAWSWTGGGQPQHF
D gene: TRBD1; clone size: few; V gene: TRBV7-9; J gene: TRBJ2-5; CDR3 DNA: TGTGCCAGCAGCTCAGGACAGGGAAGGATAGAGACCCAGTACTTC; CDR3 protein: CASSSGQGRIETQYF
D gene: NA; clone size: NA; V gene: TRBV11-2; J gene: TRBJ2-6; CDR3 DNA: TGTGCCAGCAGCTTAGCTGGGGCCAACGTCCTGACTTTC; CDR3 protein: CASSLAGANVLTF
D gene: NA; clone size: NA; V gene: TRBV2; J gene: TRBJ1-2; CDR3 DNA: TGTGCCAGCAGTGAAGGGGGGCAGTCTGGCTACACCTTC; CDR3 protein: CASSEGGQSGYTF
D gene: NA; clone size: NA; V gene: TRBV5-1; J gene: TRBJ1-1; CDR3 DNA: TGCGCCAGCAGCTTATCTAGTCGGGCGGGGAAGGGTCGAGAAGCTTTCTTT; CDR3 protein: CASSLSSRAGKGREAFF
D gene: NA; clone size: NA; V gene: TRBV7-6; J gene: TRBJ2-5; CDR3 DNA: TGTGCCAGCAGCCCCGTTTCCGGTGGTATAGGGACCCAGTACTTC; CDR3 protein: CASSPVSGGIGTQYF
D gene: NA; clone size: NA; V gene: TRBV29-1; J gene: TRBJ2-3; CDR3 DNA: TGCAGCGTCCCAGGGCAGGGCACAGATACGCAGTATTTT; CDR3 protein: CSVPGQGTDTQYF
D gene: TRBD1; clone size: NA; V gene: TRBV30; J gene: TRBJ1-1; CDR3 DNA: TGTGCCTGGAACGGGGACAGGGGTAACACTGAAGCTTTCTTT; CDR3 protein: CAWNGDRGNTEAFF
D gene: NA; clone size: NA; V gene: TRBV14; J gene: TRBJ2-4; CDR3 DNA: TGTGCCAGCAGCCAAGCGTCAGGACCCGTAAAGAACATTCAGTACTTC; CDR3 protein: CASSQASGPVKNIQYF
D gene: TRBD2; clone size: once; V gene: TRBV5-1; J gene: TRBJ2-5; CDR3 DNA: TGCGCCAGCAGCTTGCTAGCGGGGATAGAGACCCAGTACTTC; CDR3 protein: CASSLLAGIETQYF
D gene: NA; clone size: NA; V gene: TRBV18; J gene: TRBJ1-1; CDR3 DNA: TGTGCCAGCTCACCGACGGGACAAATTAACACTGAAGCTTTCTTT; CDR3 protein: CASSPTGQINTEAFF
D gene: NA; clone size: NA; V gene: TRBV2; J gene: TRBJ2-1; CDR3 DNA: TGTGCCAGCAGCGGCGGCGCGAGGGCGGTCGGGAATGAGCAGTTCTTC; CDR3 protein: CASSGGARAVGNEQFF
D gene: NA; clone size: few; V gene: TRBV30; J gene: TRBJ1-6; CDR3 DNA: TGTGCCTGGAGTGAGAATTCACCCCTCCACTTT; CDR3 protein: CAWSENSPLHF
D gene: NA; clone size: NA; V gene: TRBV19; J gene: TRBJ1-4; CDR3 DNA: TGTGCCAGTAGTATGCGGGGGAAAGGGGAAAAACTGTTTTTT; CDR3 protein: CASSMRGKGEKLFF
D gene: NA; clone size: NA; V gene: TRBV29-1; J gene: TRBJ2-5; CDR3 DNA: TGCAGCGTTGATTCGGGGGCTACTCAAGAGACCCAGTACTTC; CDR3 protein: CSVDSGATQETQYF
D gene: NA; clone size: NA; V gene: TRBV7-2; J gene: TRBJ2-3; CDR3 DNA: TGTGCCAGCAGCTTAGCGCCAGGGAGTACAGATACGCAGTATTTT; CDR3 protein: CASSLAPGSTDTQYF
D gene: TRBD1; clone size: NA; V gene: TRBV7-9; J gene: TRBJ1-2; CDR3 DNA: TGTGCCAGCAGCTTATATCCAGGGGGTTTACTTGGCGGCTACACCTTC; CDR3 protein: CASSLYPGGLLGGYTF
D gene: NA; clone size: NA; V gene: TRBV18; J gene: TRBJ2-1; CDR3 DNA: TGTGCCAGCTCACCACCGAGCTTCTCCTACAATGAGCAGTTCTTC; CDR3 protein: CASSPPSFSYNEQFF
D gene: NA; clone size: NA; V gene: TRBV7-6; J gene: TRBJ2-6; CDR3 DNA: TGTGCCAGCGGTACCTCTGGGGCCAACGTCCTGACTTTC; CDR3 protein: CASGTSGANVLTF
D gene: TRBD1; clone size: NA; V gene: TRBV5-4; J gene: TRBJ2-5; CDR3 DNA: TGTGCCAGCAGCTTGGACCCTCAGGGGGCGATAGGGGAGACCCAGTACTTC; CDR3 protein: CASSLDPQGAIGETQYF
D gene: NA; clone size: NA; V gene: TRBV11-2; J gene: TRBJ2-7; CDR3 DNA: TGTGCCAGCAGCCCAAAGGTAGGGCCCCCCTACGAGCAGTACTTC; CDR3 protein: CASSPKVGPPYEQYF
D gene: TRBD1; clone size: NA; V gene: TRBV5-5; J gene: TRBJ1-1; CDR3 DNA: TGTGCCAGCAGCTTGTTGGTGGGACAGGGGGCGAACACTGAAGCTTTCTTT; CDR3 protein: CASSLLVGQGANTEAFF
D gene: NA; clone size: NA; V gene: TRBV5-5; J gene: TRBJ1-1; CDR3 DNA: TGTGCCAGCAGCTTGGGACAGTGGTCAAACATGAACACTGAAGCTTTCTTT; CDR3 protein: CASSLGQWSNMNTEAFF
D gene: NA; clone size: NA; V gene: TRBV5-8; J gene: TRBJ1-1; CDR3 DNA: TGTGCCAGCAGCCTCGCCGATGAAGCTTTCTTT; CDR3 protein: CASSLADEAFF